One sample yielded the 8 T cell receptor beta chains listed below, sequenced in a study of blood T cells in healthy people across ages. A sample-barcoded 5' primer and a J-beta primer mix were used in a second PCR of roughly 7 to 11 cycles. TCRdb ran MiXCR on the 5' RACE reads and lists one entry per CDR3 protein. The sample yields approximately 850,000 distinct CDR3 sequences, 55% to 70% seen once. The source material was blood. The receptor source for this set is a young man in good health.

Here the CDR3 DNA reads TGTGCCAGCTCACCTCGAGAGAGGAGCTCCTACAATGAGCAGTTCTTC. This sequence encodes CASSPRERSSYNEQFF. The chain links TRBV18 to TRBJ2-1; the D is unclear. The germline V and J ends were trimmed by 3 bases and 0 bases, with 12 bases remaining between them. Germline CDR1 is KGHSH and CDR2 is LQKENI. The CDR3 sequence is 16 residues long.

V gene TRBV2 combines with J gene TRBJ2-7; D perhaps matches TRBD2 (6 bases). V was shortened by 3 bases and J by 3 bases, with 12 bases between the two germline ends. The CDR3 contains 14 residues. Germline V gene sequence: CDR1 SNHLY, CDR2 FYNNEI. The CDR3 DNA reads TGTGCCAGCAGTGATACGGAGGGAGTCTACGAGCAGTACTTC. It yields the protein CASSDTEGVYEQYF.

Note on this clonotype: Possible read error: a much larger clone is one base away. The gene calls are TRBV7-2 and TRBJ2-3; a weak D match, TRBD2 (7 bases). The CDR3 is made up of 16 amino acids. From germline, CDR1 is SGHTA and CDR2 FQGNSA. V dropped 4 bases and J dropped 4 bases, with 18 bases sitting between them. CDR3 in amino acids: CASSYRVGGPSDTQYF. The CDR3 DNA follows: TGTGCCAGCAGCTACCGAGTGGGGGGGCCGTCAGATACGCAGTATTTT. Full variable domain (rest looked up from reference TRBV7-2 and TRBJ2-3): GAGVSQSPSNKVTEKGKDVELRCDPISGHTALYWYRQSLGQGLEFLIYFQGNSAPDKSGLPSDRFSAERTGGSVSTLTIQRTQQEDSAVYLCASSYRVGGPSDTQYFGPGTRLTVL.

Worth noting for this clonotype: Germline and junction disagree at one end, which may indicate a read error. The chain combines TRBV10-3 with TRBJ2-3, with D tentatively TRBD1 (5 bases). The CDR3 is 13 amino acids. Per germline, CDR1 ENHRY and CDR2 SYGVKD. The chain's CDR3 is CAVEQAGTDTRYF. The CDR3 DNA sequence: TGTGCCGTGGAACAGGCAGGCACAGATACGCGGTATTTT.

V and J are TRBV20-1 and TRBJ2-1, with 14 bases lining up with TRBD2. The length of the CDR3 is 16 residues. The germline V gene encodes CDR1 DFQATT and CDR2 SNEGSKA (reference sequence). V shed 1 base, J shed 3 bases, and the junction held 2 bases outside the gene matches. CDR3 DNA: TGCAGTGCTAGAGTGACTAGCGGGGGGGTCTACAATGAGCAGTTCTTC. This translates into CSARVTSGGVYNEQFF.

This chain uses TRBV6-1 with TRBJ1-4, with TRBD1 matching over 9 bases. The CDR3 spans 16 residues. Germline trimming cut 7 bases from V and 4 bases from J; bases unmatched to any gene: 10. Germline CDR1 and CDR2: MNHNS and SASEGT. The DNA for the CDR3 is TGTGCCAGCAAGCCGGGACAGGGAGGGGGTAATGAAAAACTGTTTTTT. This encodes CASKPGQGGGNEKLFF.

This clonotype came up a few times. The chain has TRBV12-3 or TRBV12-4 and TRBJ2-5; 12 bases align to TRBD2. The CDR3 consists of 14 residues. V trimming: 4 bases; J trimming: 6 bases; junction bases outside the gene matches: 3. The CDR3 loop reads CASSSGTSGQTQYF. For the CDR3, the DNA is TGTGCCAGCAGTTCCGGGACTAGCGGGCAGACCCAGTACTTC.

This chain connects TRBV7-9 to TRBJ2-3, with D unresolved. V lost 4 bases to trimming and J lost 14 bases, with 28 bases between them. The CDR3 consists of 16 residues. The germline gives CDR1 SEHNR, CDR2 FQNEAQ (reference sequence). CDR3 nucleotides: TGTGCCAGCAGCTCTTTCCAAGGACCGACGGTGGGATACGCGTATTTT. It codes for CASSSFQGPTVGYAYF.